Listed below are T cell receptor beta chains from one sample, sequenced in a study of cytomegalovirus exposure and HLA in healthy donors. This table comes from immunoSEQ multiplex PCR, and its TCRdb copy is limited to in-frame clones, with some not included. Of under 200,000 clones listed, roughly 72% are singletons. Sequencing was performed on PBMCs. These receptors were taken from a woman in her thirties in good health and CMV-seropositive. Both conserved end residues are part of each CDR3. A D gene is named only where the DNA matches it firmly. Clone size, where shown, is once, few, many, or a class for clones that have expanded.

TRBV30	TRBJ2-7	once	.	TGTGCCTGGAGTGTGTCGGCGGGGGCTCGTCAGTACTTC	CAWSVSAGARQYF
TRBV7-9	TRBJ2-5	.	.	TGTGCCAGCAGCTCCCCCGGGGAAGAGACCCAGTACTTC	CASSSPGEETQYF
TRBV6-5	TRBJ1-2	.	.	TGTGCCAGCATAAAGAGGGTAGACTATGGCTACACCTTC	CASIKRVDYGYTF
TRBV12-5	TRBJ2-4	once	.	TGTGCTAGTGCCGAGGTAGGGGTAGGGAACATTCAGTACTTC	CASAEVGVGNIQYF
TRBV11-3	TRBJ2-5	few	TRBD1	TGTGCCAGCAGCTTAGATGGACCGGGACAGGGGCAAGAGACCCAGTACTTC	CASSLDGPGQGQETQYF
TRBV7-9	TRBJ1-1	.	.	TGTGCCAGCAGCCCCGGACTCCTAAGTCAAGCTTTCTTT	CASSPGLLSQAFF
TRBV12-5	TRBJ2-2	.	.	TGTGCTAGTGGTTTGGGGACATTACACACCGGGGAGCTGTTTTTT	CASGLGTLHTGELFF
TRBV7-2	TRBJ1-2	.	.	TGTGCCAGCAGCCTTAACTCCCCAACGACGGGGTATTATGGCTACACCTTC	CASSLNSPTTGYYGYTF
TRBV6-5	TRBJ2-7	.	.	TGTGCCAGCAGTAACGGGGGAGCCTACGAGCAGTACTTC	CASSNGGAYEQYF
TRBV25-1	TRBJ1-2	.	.	TGTGCCAGCAGTGAAGGGACATCTCCTTTCTATGGCTACACCTTC	CASSEGTSPFYGYTF
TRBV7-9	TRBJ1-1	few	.	TGTGCCAGCAGCCCCCAGACAGGCCTCCTAGGGATGAACACTGAAGCTTTCTTT	CASSPQTGLLGMNTEAFF
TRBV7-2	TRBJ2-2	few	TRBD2	TGTGCCAGCAGCCCCGCCCCCCCGGGACTAGCGGCGAACACCGGGGAGCTGTTTTTT	CASSPAPPGLAANTGELFF
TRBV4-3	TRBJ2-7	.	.	TGCGCCAGCAGCCAATCCCGGACAGCAGGACGCGAGCAGTACTTC	CASSQSRTAGREQYF
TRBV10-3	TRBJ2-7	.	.	TGTGCCATCAGTAATTCACCTCGGGGCGAGCAGTACTTC	CAISNSPRGEQYF
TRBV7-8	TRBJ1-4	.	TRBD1	TGTGCCAGCAGCTTAGCGCGGACAGGCAGGGATCGTGAAAAACTGTTTTTT	CASSLARTGRDREKLFF
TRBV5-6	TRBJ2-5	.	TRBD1	TGTGCCAGCAGCAAGACAGGGTACGTCCAAGAGACCCAGTACTTC	CASSKTGYVQETQYF
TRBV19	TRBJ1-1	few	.	TGTGCCAGTAGTATTATAGGGGGAATGAACACTGAAGCTTTCTTT	CASSIIGGMNTEAFF
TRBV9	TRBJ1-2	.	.	TGTGCCAGCAGCGTAGCTAGAAACTATGGCTACACCTTC	CASSVARNYGYTF
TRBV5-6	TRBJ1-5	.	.	TGTGCCAGCAGCTTGAAAACAGTACGCAATCAGCCCCAGCATTTT	CASSLKTVRNQPQHF
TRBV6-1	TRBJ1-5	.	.	TGTGCCAGCAGTGAAAGGGTGACAGGCCATAGCCCGAATCAGCCCCAGCATTTT	CASSERVTGHSPNQPQHF
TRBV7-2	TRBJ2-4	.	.	TGTGCCAGCAGCTTAAGGCTAGCACTAGCCAAAAACATTCAGTACTTC	CASSLRLALAKNIQYF
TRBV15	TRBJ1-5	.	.	TGTGCCACCAGCAGAGTCCAGGGGAATCAGCCCCAGCATTTT	CATSRVQGNQPQHF
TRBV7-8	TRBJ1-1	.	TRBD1	TGTGCCAGCAGCTATCGACAGGGGGCGTTAGGCACTGAAGCTTTCTTT	CASSYRQGALGTEAFF
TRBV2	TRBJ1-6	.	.	TGTGCCAGCAGGCCCCGACAGAATAATTCACCCCTCCACTTT	CASRPRQNNSPLHF
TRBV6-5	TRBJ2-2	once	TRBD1	TGTGCCAGCAGTTACTACAGGGGTCCGAACACCGGGGAGCTGTTTTTT	CASSYYRGPNTGELFF
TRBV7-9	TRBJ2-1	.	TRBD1	TGTGCCAGCAGCTCTCGGGACAGGGAAAGGAATGAGCAGTTCTTC	CASSSRDRERNEQFF
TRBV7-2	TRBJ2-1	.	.	TGTGCCAGCAGCCCTAGCTCCTACAATGAGCAGTTCTTC	CASSPSSYNEQFF
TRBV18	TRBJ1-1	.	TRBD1	TGTGCCAGCTCACCACCAAACACAGGGGTCACTGAAGCTTTCTTT	CASSPPNTGVTEAFF
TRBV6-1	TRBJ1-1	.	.	TGTGCCAGCAACCTGACACCTGAAGCTTTCTTT	CASNLTPEAFF
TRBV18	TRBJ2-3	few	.	TGTGCCAGCTCACCCTCTAGCACAGATACGCAGTATTTT	CASSPSSTDTQYF
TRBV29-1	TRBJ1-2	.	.	TGCAGCGTTGAAGACAGGGACTATGGCTACACCTTC	CSVEDRDYGYTF
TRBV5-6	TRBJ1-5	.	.	TGTGCCAGCAGGCGACGGGATAGCAATCAGCCCCAGCATTTT	CASRRRDSNQPQHF
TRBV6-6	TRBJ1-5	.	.	TGTGCCAGCAGTTCCCCCGGGGAATTCAATCAGCCCCAGCATTTT	CASSSPGEFNQPQHF
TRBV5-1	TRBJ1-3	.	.	TGCGCCAGCAGCTTGGCCCTGGGAAACACCATATATTTT	CASSLALGNTIYF
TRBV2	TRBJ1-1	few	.	TGTGCCAGCAGTGCACAACAGAGGAACACTGAAGCTTTCTTT	CASSAQQRNTEAFF
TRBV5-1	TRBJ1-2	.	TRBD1	TGCGCCAGCAGCCAAAGACAGGGGCGAGGCTACACCTTC	CASSQRQGRGYTF
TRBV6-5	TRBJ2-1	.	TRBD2	TGTGCCAGCAGAGGACTAGCGGGAGAGGGCAATGAGCAGTTCTTC	CASRGLAGEGNEQFF
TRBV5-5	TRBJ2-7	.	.	TGTGCCAGCAGTTTTGTCTACGCTGAGCAGTACTTC	CASSFVYAEQYF
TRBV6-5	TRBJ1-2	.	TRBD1	TGTGCCAGCGGCTTAGGGGACAGGGAGAACTATGGCTACACCTTC	CASGLGDRENYGYTF
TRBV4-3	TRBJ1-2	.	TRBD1	TGCGCCAGCAGCCAAGGTCCGACAGGGTACTATGGCTACACCTTC	CASSQGPTGYYGYTF
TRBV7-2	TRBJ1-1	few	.	TGTGCCAGCAGCTTATATCGGCAGGAGGTTGGTGGGGCTTTCTTT	CASSLYRQEVGGAFF
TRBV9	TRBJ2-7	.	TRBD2	TGTGCCAGCGCCACCGACAGCGGGGTCGAGCAGTACTTC	CASATDSGVEQYF
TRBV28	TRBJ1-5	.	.	TGTGCCAGCCCGACCGGGGATCAGCCCCAGCATTTT	CASPTGDQPQHF
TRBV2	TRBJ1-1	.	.	TGTGCCAGCAGTTTCCAGGGTATCTTATCAGTGGCTTTCTTT	CASSFQGILSVAFF
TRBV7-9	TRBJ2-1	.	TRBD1	TGTTCCAGCAGCCCGGGACAGAGCTCCTACAATGAGCAGTTCTTC	CSSSPGQSSYNEQFF
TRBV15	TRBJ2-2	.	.	TGTGCCACCAGCAGACAAATGACAGGAGCTGCCGGGGAGCTGTTTTTT	CATSRQMTGAAGELFF
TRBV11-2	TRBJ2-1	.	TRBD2	TGTGCCAGCAGCTTAGGCCTAGCGGCCAATGAGCAGTTCTTC	CASSLGLAANEQFF
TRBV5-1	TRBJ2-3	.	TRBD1	TGCGCCAGCAGCTTGGACAGGGGGTGGGATACGCAGTATTTT	CASSLDRGWDTQYF
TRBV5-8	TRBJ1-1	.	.	TGTGCCAGCAGTTTGGTCCCTCAGGGAACTTTCTTT	CASSLVPQGTFF
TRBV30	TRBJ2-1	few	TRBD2	TGTGCCTTTGCGGGCGGGAGTGGGAACCTTTACAATGAGCAGTTCTTC	CAFAGGSGNLYNEQFF
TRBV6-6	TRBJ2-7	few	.	TGTGCCAGCAGGCAGACGGTCGGGAGCTCCTACGAGCAGTACTTC	CASRQTVGSSYEQYF
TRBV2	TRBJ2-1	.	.	TGTGCCAGCAGTGAGATGACACCCTTCAATGAGCAGTTCTTC	CASSEMTPFNEQFF
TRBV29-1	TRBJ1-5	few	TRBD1	TGCAGCGTCTCAACGGGACAGGGTAACAATCAGCCCCAGCATTTT	CSVSTGQGNNQPQHF
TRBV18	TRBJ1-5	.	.	TGTGCCAGCTCACCGGGGCAGGGAGGGCAGCCCCAGCATTTT	CASSPGQGGQPQHF
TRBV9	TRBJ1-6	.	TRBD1	TGTGCCAGCAGTCGATGGGACAGTAATTCACCCCTCCACTTT	CASSRWDSNSPLHF
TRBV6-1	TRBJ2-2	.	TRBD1	TGTGCCAGTGAGGGACAGGCTGACACCGGGGAGCTGTTTTTT	CASEGQADTGELFF
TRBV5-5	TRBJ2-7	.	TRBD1	TGTGCCAGCAGCTGGGGACAGCTCTACGAGCAGTACTTC	CASSWGQLYEQYF
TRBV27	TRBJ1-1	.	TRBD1	TGTGCCAGCAGTTTAATAGACAGGGGGCACACTGAAGCTTTCTTT	CASSLIDRGHTEAFF